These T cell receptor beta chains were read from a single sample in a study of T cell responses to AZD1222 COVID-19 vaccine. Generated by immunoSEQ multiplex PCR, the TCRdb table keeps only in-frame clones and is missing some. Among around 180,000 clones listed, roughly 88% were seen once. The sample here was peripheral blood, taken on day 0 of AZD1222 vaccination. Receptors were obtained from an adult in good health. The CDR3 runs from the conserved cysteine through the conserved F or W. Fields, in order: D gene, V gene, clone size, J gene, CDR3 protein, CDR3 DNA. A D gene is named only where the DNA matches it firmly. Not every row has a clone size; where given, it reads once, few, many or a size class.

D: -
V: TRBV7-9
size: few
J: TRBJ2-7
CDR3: CASSPPRNYEQYF
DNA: TGTGCCAGCAGCCCCCCACGAAACTACGAGCAGTACTTC

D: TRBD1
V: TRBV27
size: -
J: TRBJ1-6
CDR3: CASSSGTGGSPLHF
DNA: TGTGCCAGCAGTTCCGGGACAGGGGGTTCACCCCTCCACTTT

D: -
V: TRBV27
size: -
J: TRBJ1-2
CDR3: CASSPTEVFYGYTF
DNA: TGTGCCAGCAGCCCCACAGAAGTTTTCTATGGCTACACCTTC

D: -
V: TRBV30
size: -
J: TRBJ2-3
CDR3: CAWSYGETDTQYF
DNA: TGTGCCTGGAGTTATGGAGAGACAGATACGCAGTATTTT

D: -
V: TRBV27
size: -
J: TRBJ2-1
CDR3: CASSFFAENNEQFF
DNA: TGTGCCAGCAGTTTCTTCGCGGAGAACAATGAGCAGTTCTTC

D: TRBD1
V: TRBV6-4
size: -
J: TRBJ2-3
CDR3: CATGTGGTDTQYF
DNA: TGTGCCACCGGGACAGGGGGCACAGATACGCAGTATTTT

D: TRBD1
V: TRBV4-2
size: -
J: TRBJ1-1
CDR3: CASSQDGTGFTEAFF
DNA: TGTGCCAGCAGCCAAGATGGGACAGGGTTCACTGAAGCTTTCTTT

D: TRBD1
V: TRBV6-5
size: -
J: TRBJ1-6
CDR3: CASRPGQINSPLHF
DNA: TGTGCCAGCAGACCGGGACAGATCAATTCACCCCTCCACTTT

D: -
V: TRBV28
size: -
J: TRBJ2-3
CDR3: CASSFLARTDTQYF
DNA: TGTGCCAGCAGTTTCCTCGCGCGCACAGATACGCAGTATTTT

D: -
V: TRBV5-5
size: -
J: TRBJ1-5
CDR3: CASSWTTEIGPQHF
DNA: TGTGCCAGCAGCTGGACAACAGAGATAGGGCCCCAGCATTTT

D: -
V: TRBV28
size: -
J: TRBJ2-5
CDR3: CASSFLGKSGETQYF
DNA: TGTGCCAGCAGTTTTCTGGGGAAGAGCGGAGAGACCCAGTACTTC

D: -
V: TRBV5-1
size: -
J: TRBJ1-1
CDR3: CASSLGGPRTEAFF
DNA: TGCGCCAGCAGCTTGGGGGGCCCGAGGACTGAAGCTTTCTTT

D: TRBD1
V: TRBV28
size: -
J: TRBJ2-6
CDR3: CASRDRVAGANVLTF
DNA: TGTGCCAGCAGAGACAGGGTAGCTGGGGCCAACGTCCTGACTTTC

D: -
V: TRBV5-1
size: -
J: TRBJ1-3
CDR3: CASSPGEVSSGNTIYF
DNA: TGCGCCAGCAGCCCCGGGGAGGTGAGCTCTGGAAACACCATATATTTT

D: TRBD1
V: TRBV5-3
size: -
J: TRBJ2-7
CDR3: CARSLARDRGPGQYF
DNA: TGTGCCAGAAGCTTGGCCCGGGACAGGGGCCCGGGGCAGTACTTC

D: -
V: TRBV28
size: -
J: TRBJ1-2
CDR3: CAISSSYGYTF
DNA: TGTGCCATCTCATCGTCCTATGGCTACACCTTC

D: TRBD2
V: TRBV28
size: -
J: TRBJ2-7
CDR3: CASSFLAGSYEQYF
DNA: TGTGCCAGCAGTTTCTTAGCGGGATCTTACGAGCAGTACTTC

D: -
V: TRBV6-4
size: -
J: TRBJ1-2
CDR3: CASTPTGANYGYTF
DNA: TGTGCCAGCACTCCGACCGGCGCTAACTATGGCTACACCTTC

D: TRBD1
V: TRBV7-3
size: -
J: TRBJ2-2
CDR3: CASSPGQGGLGELFF
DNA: TGTGCCAGCTCTCCGGGACAGGGGGGCCTAGGGGAGCTGTTTTTT

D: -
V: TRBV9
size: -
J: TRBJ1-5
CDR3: CASSPRGQADGGPQHF
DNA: TGTGCCAGCAGCCCCCGCGGGCAGGCCGACGGAGGGCCCCAGCATTTT

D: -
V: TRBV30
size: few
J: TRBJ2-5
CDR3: CAWSVRGMETQYF
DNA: TGTGCCTGGAGTGTACGGGGGATGGAGACCCAGTACTTC

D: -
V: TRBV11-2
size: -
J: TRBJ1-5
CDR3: CASSLDSGNQPQHF
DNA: TGTGCCAGCAGCTTAGATAGCGGGAATCAGCCCCAGCATTTT